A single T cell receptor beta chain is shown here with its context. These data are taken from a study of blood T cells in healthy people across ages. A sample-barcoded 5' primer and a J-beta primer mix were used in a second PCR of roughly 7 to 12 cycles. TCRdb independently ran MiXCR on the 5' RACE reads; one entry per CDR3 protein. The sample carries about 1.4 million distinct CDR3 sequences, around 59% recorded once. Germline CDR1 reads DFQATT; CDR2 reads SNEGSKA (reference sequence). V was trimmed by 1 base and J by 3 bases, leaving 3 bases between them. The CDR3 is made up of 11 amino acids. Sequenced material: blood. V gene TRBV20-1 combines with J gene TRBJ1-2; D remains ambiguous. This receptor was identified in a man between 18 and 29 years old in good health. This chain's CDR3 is CSARGHYGYTF. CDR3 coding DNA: TGCAGTGCTAGAGGTCACTATGGCTACACCTTC.